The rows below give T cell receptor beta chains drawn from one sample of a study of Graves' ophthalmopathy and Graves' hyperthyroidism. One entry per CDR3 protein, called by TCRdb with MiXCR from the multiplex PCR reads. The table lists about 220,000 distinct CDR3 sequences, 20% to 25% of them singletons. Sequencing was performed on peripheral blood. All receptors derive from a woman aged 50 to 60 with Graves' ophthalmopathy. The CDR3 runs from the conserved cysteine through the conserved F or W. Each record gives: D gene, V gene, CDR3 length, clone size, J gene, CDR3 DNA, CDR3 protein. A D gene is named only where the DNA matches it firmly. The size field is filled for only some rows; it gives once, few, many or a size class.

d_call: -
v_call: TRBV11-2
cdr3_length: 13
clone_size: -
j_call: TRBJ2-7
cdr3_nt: TGTGCCAGCAGCCGTAGCCATGCCAACGAGCAGTACTTC
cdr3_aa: CASSRSHANEQYF

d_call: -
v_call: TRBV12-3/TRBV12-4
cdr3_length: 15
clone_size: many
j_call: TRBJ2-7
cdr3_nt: TGTGCCAGCAGTTCCTCCTCGGGCTTAGACTACGAGCAGTACTTC
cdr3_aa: CASSSSSGLDYEQYF

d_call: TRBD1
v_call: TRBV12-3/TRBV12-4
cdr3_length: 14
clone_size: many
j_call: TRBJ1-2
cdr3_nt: TGTGCCAGCAGCCCCGGGACAGCGTCCTATGGCTACACCTTC
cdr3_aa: CASSPGTASYGYTF

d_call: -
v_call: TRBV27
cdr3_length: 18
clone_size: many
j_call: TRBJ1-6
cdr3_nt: TGTGCCAGCAGCCCAGGCTCCAACCCCGGCTCCTATAATTCACCCCTCCACTTT
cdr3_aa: CASSPGSNPGSYNSPLHF

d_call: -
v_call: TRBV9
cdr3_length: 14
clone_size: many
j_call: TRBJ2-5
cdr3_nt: TGTGCCAGCAGCGTTGGGACAAGCCAAGAGACCCAGTACTTC
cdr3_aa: CASSVGTSQETQYF

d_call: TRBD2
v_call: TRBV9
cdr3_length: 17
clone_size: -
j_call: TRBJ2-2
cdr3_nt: TGTACCAGCAGCGTAGGAGGAGGTTGGACTAGCAGGAGGGAGCTGTTTTTT
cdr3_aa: CTSSVGGGWTSRRELFF

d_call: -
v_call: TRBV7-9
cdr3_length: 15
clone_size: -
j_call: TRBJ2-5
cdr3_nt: TGTGCCAGCAGCCCATACAGGGATGGGCAAGAGACCCAGTACTTC
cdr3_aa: CASSPYRDGQETQYF

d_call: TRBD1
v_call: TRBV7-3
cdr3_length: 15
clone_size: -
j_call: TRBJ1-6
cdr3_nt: TGTGCCAGCAGCCAGGACAGGGGGCACGGTTCACCCCTCCACTTT
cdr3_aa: CASSQDRGHGSPLHF

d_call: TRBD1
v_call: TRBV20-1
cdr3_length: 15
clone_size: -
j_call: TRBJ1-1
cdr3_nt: TGCAGTGCTTACTCCCCTGGGACAGCGAACACTGAAGCTTTCTTT
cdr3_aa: CSAYSPGTANTEAFF

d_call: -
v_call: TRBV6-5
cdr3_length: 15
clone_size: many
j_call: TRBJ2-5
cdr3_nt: TGTGCCAGCAGTTACTCGAACAGGGATCAAGAGACCCAGTACTTC
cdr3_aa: CASSYSNRDQETQYF

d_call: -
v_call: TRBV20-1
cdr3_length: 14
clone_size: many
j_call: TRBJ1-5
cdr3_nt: TGCAGTGCTAGACTTGGGACGGGCAATCAGCCCCAGCATTTT
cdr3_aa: CSARLGTGNQPQHF

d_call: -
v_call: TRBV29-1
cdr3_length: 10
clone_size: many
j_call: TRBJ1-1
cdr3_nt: TGCAGCGTTGAAACCACTGAAGCTTTCTTT
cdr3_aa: CSVETTEAFF

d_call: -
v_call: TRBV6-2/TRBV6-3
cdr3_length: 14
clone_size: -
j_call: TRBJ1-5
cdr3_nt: TGTGCCAGCACTATAGGGAGGGCGCGTCAGCCCCAGCATTTT
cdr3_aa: CASTIGRARQPQHF

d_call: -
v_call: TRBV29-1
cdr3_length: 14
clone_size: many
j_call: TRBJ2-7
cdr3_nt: TGCAGCGTCGCAGGCCCTGGTAGGGGCTACGAGCAGTACTTC
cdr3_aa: CSVAGPGRGYEQYF

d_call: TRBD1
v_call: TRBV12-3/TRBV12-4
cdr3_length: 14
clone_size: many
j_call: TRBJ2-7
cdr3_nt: TGTGCCAGCAGTTTATATCAGGGGGCCTACGAGCAGTACTTC
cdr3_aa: CASSLYQGAYEQYF

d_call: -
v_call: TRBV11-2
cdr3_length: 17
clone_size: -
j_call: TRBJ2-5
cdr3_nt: TGTGCCAGCAGCGCATCTCGGTTTGAGGGGTGGAGAGAGACCCAGTACTTC
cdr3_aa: CASSASRFEGWRETQYF

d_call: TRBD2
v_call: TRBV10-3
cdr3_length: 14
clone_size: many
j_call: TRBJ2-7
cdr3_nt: TGTGCCATCAGTGAGAGTAGCGGGAGTTACGAGCAGTACTTC
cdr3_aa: CAISESSGSYEQYF

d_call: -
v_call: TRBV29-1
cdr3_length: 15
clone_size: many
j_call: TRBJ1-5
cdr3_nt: TGCAGTGACCCATTCCGATCATATAGCAATCAGCCCCAGCATTTT
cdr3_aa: CSDPFRSYSNQPQHF

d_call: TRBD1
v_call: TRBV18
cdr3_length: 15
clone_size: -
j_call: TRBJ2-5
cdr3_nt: TGTGCCAGCTCACCGGAACCAGATACAGGGGGGACCCAGTACTTC
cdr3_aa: CASSPEPDTGGTQYF

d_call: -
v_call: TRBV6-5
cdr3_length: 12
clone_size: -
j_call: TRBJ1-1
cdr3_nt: TGTGCCAGCAGTTACAACAGAGGGGAAGCTTTCTTT
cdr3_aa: CASSYNRGEAFF